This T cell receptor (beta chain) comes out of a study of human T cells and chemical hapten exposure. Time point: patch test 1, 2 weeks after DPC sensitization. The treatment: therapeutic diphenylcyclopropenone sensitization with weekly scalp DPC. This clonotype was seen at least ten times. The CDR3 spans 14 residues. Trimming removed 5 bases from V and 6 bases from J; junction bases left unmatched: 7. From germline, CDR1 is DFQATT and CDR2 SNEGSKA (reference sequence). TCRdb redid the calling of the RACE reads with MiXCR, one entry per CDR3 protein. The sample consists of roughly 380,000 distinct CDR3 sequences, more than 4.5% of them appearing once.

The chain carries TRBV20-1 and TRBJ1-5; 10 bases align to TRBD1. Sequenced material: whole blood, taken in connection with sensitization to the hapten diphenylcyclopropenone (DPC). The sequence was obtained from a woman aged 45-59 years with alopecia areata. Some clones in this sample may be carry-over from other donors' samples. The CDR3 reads CSAVGTGEIQPQHF. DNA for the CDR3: TGCAGTGCTGTTGGGACAGGGGAAATTCAGCCCCAGCATTTT.